This TCR beta chain appears in the sequencing data of a study of blood T cells in healthy people across ages. Primed by a sample-barcoded 5' primer and a J-beta primer mix, a second PCR proceeded for about 7 to 11 cycles. Every molecule of cDNA carried a tag from a template-switch adaptor with 12 random nucleotides. TCRdb re-derived calls from the 5' RACE reads in MiXCR, one entry per CDR3 protein. The profile shows 700,000 to 800,000 distinct CDR3 sequences, more than 40% of them singletons. The CDR3 has 14 amino acids. Trimming took off 7 bases at V and 4 bases at J, with 14 bases between the two ends. Per germline, CDR1 MDHEN and CDR2 SYDVKM. The study's findings and limits: Diversity figures derived from one million T cells were judged to underestimate the true value. Naive CD4+ cells and diversity were both higher in long-lived donors than in aged donors. CMV status of donors was unknown, possibly confounding expanded clonotype changes.

About this clonotype itself: What it binds is not known.

Material for sequencing was blood. V is TRBV28 and J is TRBJ1-3; the D gene is possibly TRBD1 (6 bases). This TCR was sampled from a woman between 55 and 75 years old in good health. The CDR3 bases are TGTGCCAGCATCATGGACAGTTACGGAAACACCATATATTTT. Residues: CASIMDSYGNTIYF.